Below, 6 T cell receptor beta chains from the same sample are listed, as sequenced in a study of blood T cell repertoires in COVID-19. Profiling relied on immunoSEQ multiplex PCR, and the TCRdb table lists in-frame clones only, not all of them. The sample carries about 440,000 clones, less than 95% recorded once. The source material was PBMCs or T cells enriched from blood (not recorded which). These TCRs come from a man aged 18 to 30 who had recovered from COVID-19.

V gene TRBV29-1 combines with J gene TRBJ1-2; D gene unclear. The CDR3 runs to 13 residues. V lost 4 bases to trimming and J lost 1 base, with 10 bases between them. Germline assignment: CDR1 SQVTM and CDR2 ANQGSEA. CDR3 protein: CSVGFRLNYGYTF. CDR3 sequence (DNA): TGCAGCGTTGGTTTCAGGCTTAACTATGGCTACACCTTC.

This rearrangement joins TRBV6-5 to TRBJ1-2; D perhaps matches TRBD1 (6 bases). The V gene's germline CDR1 is MNHEY and CDR2 SVGAGI. The length of the CDR3 is 13 residues. The V end was cut by 5 bases, the J end by 4 bases, with 11 bases between. The CDR3 is CASSPDSLYGYTF. The CDR3 DNA sequence: TGTGCCAGCAGTCCGGACAGTCTCTATGGCTACACCTTC.

This chain's CDR3 is CASSGTQGTEAFF. In DNA form, the CDR3 reads TGCGCCAGCAGCGGGACTCAGGGCACTGAAGCTTTCTTT. The J gene is TRBJ1-1, the V gene TRBV5-1; D perhaps matches TRBD1 (5 bases). The CDR3 totals 13 residues. V dropped 4 bases and J dropped 4 bases, with 11 bases sitting between them. Germline V gives CDR1 SGHRS, CDR2 YFSETQ.

The chain is built from TRBV3-1 (or the pseudogene TRBV3-2) and TRBJ1-3, with a tentative D call TRBD1 (6 bases). Trimming removed 2 bases at V and 5 bases at J, with 13 bases between. Germline CDR1 LGHDT, CDR2 YNNKEL (reference sequence). CDR3 length equals 15 residues. CDR3 protein: CASSQRGAQRNTIYF. CDR3 DNA: TGTGCCAGCAGCCAACGGGGGGCCCAGAGAAACACCATATATTTT.

V gene TRBV11-2 combines with J gene TRBJ2-3; weak D call: TRBD1 (6 bases). CDR1 is SGHAT, CDR2 FQNNGV, per germline. The CDR3 loop spans 13 amino acids. V lost 6 bases and J lost 3, with 10 bases in between. The chain's CDR3 is CASRPQGTDTQYF. CDR3 nucleotide sequence: TGTGCCAGCAGGCCACAGGGAACAGATACGCAGTATTTT.

CDR3 coding DNA: TGTGCCAGTAGTGGAGCAGCTAACTATGGCTACACCTTC. This codes for CASSGAANYGYTF. This chain links TRBV19 with TRBJ1-2; D gene ambiguous. The CDR3 is 13 amino acids. The ends were cut back, 5 bases at V and 0 bases at J, with 7 bases in the middle. Germline loops: CDR1 LNHDA, CDR2 SQIVND (reference sequence).